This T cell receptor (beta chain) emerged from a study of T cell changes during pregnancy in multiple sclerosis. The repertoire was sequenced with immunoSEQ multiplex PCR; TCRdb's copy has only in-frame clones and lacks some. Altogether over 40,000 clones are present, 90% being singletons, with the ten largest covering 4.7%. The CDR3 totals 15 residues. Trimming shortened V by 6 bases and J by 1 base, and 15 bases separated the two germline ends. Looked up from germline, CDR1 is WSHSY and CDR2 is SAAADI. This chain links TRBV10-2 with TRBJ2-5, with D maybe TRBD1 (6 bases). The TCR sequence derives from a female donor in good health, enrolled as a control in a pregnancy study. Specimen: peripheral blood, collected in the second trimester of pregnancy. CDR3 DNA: TGCGCCAGCAGACATTTACAGGGTATCCAAGAGACCCAGTACTTC. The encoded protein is CASRHLQGIQETQYF.